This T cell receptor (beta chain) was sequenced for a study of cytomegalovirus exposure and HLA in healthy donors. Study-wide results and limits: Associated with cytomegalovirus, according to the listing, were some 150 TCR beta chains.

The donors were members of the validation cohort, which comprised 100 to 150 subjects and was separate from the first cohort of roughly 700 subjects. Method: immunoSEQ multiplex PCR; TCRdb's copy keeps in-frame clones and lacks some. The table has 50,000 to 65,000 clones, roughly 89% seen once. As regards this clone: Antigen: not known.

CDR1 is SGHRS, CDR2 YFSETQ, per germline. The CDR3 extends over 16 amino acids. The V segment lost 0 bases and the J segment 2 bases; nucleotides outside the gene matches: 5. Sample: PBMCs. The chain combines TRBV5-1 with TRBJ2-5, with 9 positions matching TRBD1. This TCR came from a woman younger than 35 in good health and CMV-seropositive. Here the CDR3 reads CASSLEQGALQETQYF. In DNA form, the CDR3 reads TGCGCCAGCAGCTTGGAACAGGGGGCCTTACAAGAGACCCAGTACTTC.